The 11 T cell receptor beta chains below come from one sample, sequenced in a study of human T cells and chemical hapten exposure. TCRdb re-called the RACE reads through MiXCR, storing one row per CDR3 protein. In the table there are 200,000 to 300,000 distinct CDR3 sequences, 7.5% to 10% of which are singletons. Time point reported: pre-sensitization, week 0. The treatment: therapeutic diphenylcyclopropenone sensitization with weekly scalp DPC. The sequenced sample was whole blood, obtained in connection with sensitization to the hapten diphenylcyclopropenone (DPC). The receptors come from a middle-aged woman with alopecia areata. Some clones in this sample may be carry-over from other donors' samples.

Here the CDR3 DNA reads TGCAGTGCTAGAGCCCCCCGGGACAGGGAGAACAATGAGCAGTTCTTC. It codes for CSARAPRDRENNEQFF. The chain is built from TRBV20-1 and TRBJ2-1; 9 bases are shared with TRBD1. Germline lookup yields CDR1 DFQATT and CDR2 SNEGSKA (reference sequence). After removal of 1 base from V and 5 bases from J, the junction contained 9 bases not matched to a gene. The CDR3 extends over 16 amino acids.

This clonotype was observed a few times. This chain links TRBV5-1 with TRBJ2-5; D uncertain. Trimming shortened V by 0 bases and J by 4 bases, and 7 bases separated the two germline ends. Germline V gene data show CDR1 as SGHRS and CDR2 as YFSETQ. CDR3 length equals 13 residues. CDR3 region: CASSLGPLETQYF. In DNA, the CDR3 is TGCGCCAGCAGCTTGGGTCCCCTAGAGACCCAGTACTTC.

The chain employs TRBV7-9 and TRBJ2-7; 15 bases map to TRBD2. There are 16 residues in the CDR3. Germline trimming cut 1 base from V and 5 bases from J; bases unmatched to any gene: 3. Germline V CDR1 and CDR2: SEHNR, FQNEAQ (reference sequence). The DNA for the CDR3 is TGTGCCAGCAGCTTAGGGACTAGCGGGAGGGCCCACGAGCAGTACTTC. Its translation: CASSLGTSGRAHEQYF.

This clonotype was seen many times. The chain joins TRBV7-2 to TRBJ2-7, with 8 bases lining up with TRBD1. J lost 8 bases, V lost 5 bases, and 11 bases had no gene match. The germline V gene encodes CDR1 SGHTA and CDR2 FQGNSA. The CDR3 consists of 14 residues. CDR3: CASSPGGAGLQQYF. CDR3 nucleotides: TGTGCCAGCAGCCCAGGGGGCGCGGGGTTACAGCAGTACTTC.

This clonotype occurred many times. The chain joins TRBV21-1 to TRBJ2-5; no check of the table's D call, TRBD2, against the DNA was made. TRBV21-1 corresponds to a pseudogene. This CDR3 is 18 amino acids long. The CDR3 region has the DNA TGTGCCAGCAGCAAAGCGCAGGAGACTAGCGGGTACCAAGAGACCCAGTACTTC. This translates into CASSKAQETSGYQETQYF.

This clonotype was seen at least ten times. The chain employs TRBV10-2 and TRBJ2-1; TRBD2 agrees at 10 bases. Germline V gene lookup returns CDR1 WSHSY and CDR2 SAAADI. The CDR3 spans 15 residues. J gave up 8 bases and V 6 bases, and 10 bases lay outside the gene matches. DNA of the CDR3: TGCGCCAGCAGAGCGCTAGCGGGAGCACGGGATGAGCAGTTCTTC. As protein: CASRALAGARDEQFF.

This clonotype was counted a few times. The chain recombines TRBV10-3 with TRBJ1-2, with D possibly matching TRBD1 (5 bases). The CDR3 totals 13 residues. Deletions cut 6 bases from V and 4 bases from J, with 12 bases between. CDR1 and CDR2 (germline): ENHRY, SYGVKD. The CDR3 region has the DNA TGTGCCATCAGGTCAGGGTCGAGCTATGGCTACACCTTC. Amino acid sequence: CAIRSGSSYGYTF.

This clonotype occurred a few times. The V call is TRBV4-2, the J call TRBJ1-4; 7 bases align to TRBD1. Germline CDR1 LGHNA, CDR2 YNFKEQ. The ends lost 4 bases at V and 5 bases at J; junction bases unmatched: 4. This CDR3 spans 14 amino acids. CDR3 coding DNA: TGTGCCAGCAGCCTGGGACAGCAGAATGAAAAACTGTTTTTT. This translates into CASSLGQQNEKLFF.

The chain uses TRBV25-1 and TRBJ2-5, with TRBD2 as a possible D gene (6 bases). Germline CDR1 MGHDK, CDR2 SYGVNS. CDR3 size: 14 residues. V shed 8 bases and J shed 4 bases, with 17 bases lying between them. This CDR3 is CASSSGLGRETQYF. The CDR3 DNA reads TGTGCCAGCTCCTCGGGCCTCGGGAGAGAGACCCAGTACTTC.

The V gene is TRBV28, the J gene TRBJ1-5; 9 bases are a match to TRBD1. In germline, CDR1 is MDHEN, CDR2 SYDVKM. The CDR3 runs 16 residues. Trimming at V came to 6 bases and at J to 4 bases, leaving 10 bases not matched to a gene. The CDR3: CASSYPQGAGNQPQHF. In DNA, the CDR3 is TGTGCCAGCAGCTACCCACAGGGGGCTGGGAATCAGCCCCAGCATTTT.

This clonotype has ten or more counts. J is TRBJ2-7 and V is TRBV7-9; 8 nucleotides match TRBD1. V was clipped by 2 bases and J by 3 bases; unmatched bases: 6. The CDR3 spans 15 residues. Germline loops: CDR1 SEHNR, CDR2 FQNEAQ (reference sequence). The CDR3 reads CASSLRRGLVYEQYF. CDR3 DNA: TGTGCCAGCAGCTTACGCAGGGGGCTTGTCTACGAGCAGTACTTC. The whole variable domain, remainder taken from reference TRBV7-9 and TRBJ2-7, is DTGVSQNPRHKITKRGQNVTFRCDPISEHNRLYWYRQTLGQGPEFLTYFQNEAQLEKSRLLSDRFSAERPKGSFSTLEIQRTEQGDSAMYLCASSLRRGLVYEQYFGPGTRLTVT.